One sample yielded the 24 T cell receptor beta chains listed below, sequenced in a study of cytomegalovirus exposure and HLA in healthy donors. TCRdb's copy holds only in-frame clones and misses some; the assay was immunoSEQ multiplex PCR. The sample lists under 100,000 clones, approximately 95% occurring once. The specimen sequenced was PBMCs. All receptors derive from a woman aged 18-30 years in good health and CMV-seronegative.

The V gene is TRBV18, the J gene TRBJ1-4; no definite D call. From germline, CDR1 is KGHSH and CDR2 LQKENI. The CDR3 extends over 14 amino acids. Trimming took off 1 base at V and 8 bases at J, with 11 bases between the two ends. CDR3 in DNA: TGTGCCAGCTCACCACAGGGAGGAGAAGAAAAACTGTTTTTT. It encodes CASSPQGGEEKLFF.

The chain carries TRBV28 and TRBJ1-1; D uncertain. This CDR3 has 13 residues. The germline V and J ends were trimmed by 6 bases and 5 bases, with 13 bases remaining between them. Germline V gene data show CDR1 as MDHEN and CDR2 as SYDVKM. The DNA of the CDR3 is TGTGCCAGCAGCCCACGCGCCGGGACTGAAGCTTTCTTT. This sequence encodes CASSPRAGTEAFF.

The chain employs TRBV29-1 and TRBJ2-7; 7 nucleotides agree with TRBD2. CDR1 and CDR2 from the germline V gene are SQVTM and ANQGSEA. After removal of 6 bases from V and 2 bases from J, the junction contained 7 bases not matched to a gene. This CDR3 has 13 amino acids. The CDR3 region has the DNA TGCAGCGTGGAGTGGGGGGGTACCTACGAGCAGTACTTC. This codes for CSVEWGGTYEQYF.

The CDR3 nucleotides are TGTGCCAGCAGTTTTATAGGACTTATCGACAATGAGCAGTTCTTC. Translating gives CASSFIGLIDNEQFF. V and J are TRBV28 and TRBJ2-1; TRBD2 is a possible D gene (5 bases). Looked up from germline, CDR1 is MDHEN and CDR2 is SYDVKM. V was clipped by 3 bases and J by 5 bases, with 14 bases between them. This CDR3 region has 15 residues.

CDR3 sequence reads: CASSLGQFYQETQYF. In DNA form, the CDR3 reads TGTGCCAGCAGCTTAGGACAGTTTTACCAAGAGACCCAGTACTTC. The chain combines TRBV7-9 with TRBJ2-5; TRBD1 might be the D (5 bases). Germline CDR1 reads SEHNR; CDR2 reads FQNEAQ (reference sequence). V gave up 1 base and J gave up 0 bases, with 9 bases separating them. There are 15 residues in the CDR3.

CDR3 residues: CASSAGLAGGNEQFF. The CDR3 DNA sequence: TGTGCCAGCAGCGCGGGACTAGCGGGGGGAAATGAGCAGTTCTTC. This chain connects TRBV9 to TRBJ2-1; TRBD2 matches at 15 bases. CDR3 size: 15 residues. J lost 7 bases, V lost 3 bases, and 2 bases had no gene match. The germline CDR1 and CDR2 sequences are SGDLS and YYNGEE.

The V gene is TRBV28, the J gene TRBJ2-5; the match to TRBD1 covers 7 bases. V was pared by 3 bases and J by 0 bases, with 7 bases of the junction left unmatched. Germline loops: CDR1 MDHEN, CDR2 SYDVKM. The CDR3 runs 16 residues. In DNA, the CDR3 is TGTGCCAGCAGTTTCTTTGGGCAGGGGGACCAAGAGACCCAGTACTTC. This codes for CASSFFGQGDQETQYF.

This chain links TRBV5-1 with TRBJ1-5, with a possible D match to TRBD1 (5 bases). The germline V gene has CDR1 SGHRS and CDR2 YFSETQ. The V end lost 4 bases, the J end lost 2 bases, and 13 bases lay between the germline ends. This CDR3 spans 15 amino acids. In DNA, the CDR3 is TGCGCCAGCAGCCCGAGTCCGGGGGGCAATCAGCCCCAGCATTTT. Protein product: CASSPSPGGNQPQHF.

The V and J genes are TRBV30 and TRBJ2-5; weak D call: TRBD2 (5 bases). Germline values: CDR1 GTSNPN, CDR2 SVGIG (reference sequence). The CDR3 is made up of 13 amino acids. The germline V and J ends were trimmed by 0 bases and 3 bases, with 8 bases remaining between them. CDR3 loop: CAWSVPGEETQYF. The DNA for the CDR3 is TGTGCCTGGAGTGTACCCGGGGAAGAGACCCAGTACTTC.

The count of this clone is one. The chain is built from TRBV5-1 and TRBJ2-1, with 9 bases identical to TRBD2. With V trimmed by 4 bases and J by 7 bases, 6 bases remained unmatched. There are 14 residues in the CDR3. Germline values: CDR1 SGHRS, CDR2 YFSETQ. CDR3 loop: CASSDVSGSNEQFF. DNA for the CDR3: TGCGCCAGCAGCGACGTTAGCGGGAGTAATGAGCAGTTCTTC.

The V and J genes are TRBV5-5 and TRBJ1-4, with TRBD1 matching over 7 bases. CDR3 size: 15 residues. Germline trimming cut 2 bases from V and 4 bases from J; bases unmatched to any gene: 5. In germline, CDR1 is SGHKS, CDR2 YYEKEE (reference sequence). Here the CDR3 DNA reads TGTGCCAGCAGCTTACCGACAGGGATTAATGAAAAACTGTTTTTT. Translation gives CASSLPTGINEKLFF.

The chain recombines TRBV6-6 with TRBJ1-2, with D possibly TRBD1 on 6 matching bases. Germline values: CDR1 MNHNY, CDR2 SVGAGI (reference sequence). The CDR3 is 16 residues long. The V gene lost 2 bases and the J gene lost 2 bases, with 15 bases spanning the gap. CDR3 protein: CASSYEPGERNYGYTF. In DNA form, the CDR3 reads TGTGCCAGCAGTTACGAGCCAGGGGAGAGGAACTATGGCTACACCTTC.

The rearrangement joins TRBV6-5 to TRBJ2-1; 10 bases line up with TRBD2. Per germline, CDR1 MNHEY and CDR2 SVGAGI. CDR3 length equals 15 residues. The trim removed 6 bases at V and 0 bases at J, leaving 2 bases unmatched. DNA for the CDR3: TGTGCCAGCAGGGCTAGCGGGAGCTCCTACAATGAGCAGTTCTTC. It yields the protein CASRASGSSYNEQFF.

The chain employs TRBV6-1 and TRBJ1-3, with D possibly TRBD1 on 5 matching bases. Germline V gene data show CDR1 as MNHNS and CDR2 as SASEGT. With 9 bases removed from V and 4 bases from J, the gap between germline ends came to 10 bases. This CDR3 region has 12 residues. CDR3 in amino acids: CASGAGGNTIYF. The CDR3 DNA reads as TGTGCCAGTGGGGCAGGGGGAAACACCATATATTTT.

This rearrangement joins TRBV29-1 to TRBJ1-1, with TRBD1 matching over 7 bases. With 5 bases clipped from V and 4 bases from J, the junction kept 7 bases outside the gene matches. Germline V gives CDR1 SQVTM, CDR2 ANQGSEA. CDR3 length equals 13 residues. The DNA for the CDR3 is TGCAGCGTTTTGACAGGGAGGTCCACTGAAGCTTTCTTT. As protein: CSVLTGRSTEAFF.

The chain has TRBV2 and TRBJ2-5; 9 bases map to TRBD1. Germline V gene lookup returns CDR1 SNHLY and CDR2 FYNNEI. The CDR3 contains 15 residues. Trimming cost V 6 bases and J 4 bases; bases outside gene matches: 9. CDR3 loop: CASRGTGGLVETQYF. Written as DNA, the CDR3 is TGTGCCAGCAGGGGCACAGGGGGCTTGGTAGAGACCCAGTACTTC.

The rearrangement links TRBV4-1 to TRBJ1-1; TRBD1 matches 11 bases. Per germline, CDR1 MGHRA and CDR2 YSYEKL. The length of the CDR3 is 15 residues. V was clipped by 5 bases and J by 5 bases; unmatched bases: 7. The CDR3 protein is CASSDRDRGRTEAFF. CDR3 in DNA: TGCGCCAGCAGCGACCGGGACAGGGGGAGGACTGAAGCTTTCTTT.

The chain recombines TRBV29-1 with TRBJ1-6; the D gene is possibly TRBD1 (5 bases). Germline values: CDR1 SQVTM, CDR2 ANQGSEA. CDR3 length: 15 amino acids. V was clipped by 5 bases and J by 4 bases, with 15 bases between them. CDR3 sequence (DNA): TGCAGCGTTTCTGACAGTTACGAATATAATTCACCCCTCCACTTT. Encoded protein: CSVSDSYEYNSPLHF.

This chain joins TRBV10-3 and TRBJ1-5; TRBD1 might be the D (5 bases). V lost 5 bases to trimming and J lost 6 bases, with 14 bases between them. Germline V lookup: CDR1 ENHRY, CDR2 SYGVKD. The CDR3 contains 14 residues. The CDR3 here is CAISLTGPGQPQHF. DNA for the CDR3: TGTGCCATCAGTTTAACAGGACCCGGTCAGCCCCAGCATTTT.

V and J are TRBV5-1 and TRBJ2-5; D remains unclear. There are 13 residues in the CDR3. Germline V lookup: CDR1 SGHRS, CDR2 YFSETQ. The V end lost 7 bases, the J end lost 5 bases, and 15 bases lay between the germline ends. CDR3 sequence: CASSPAHAETQYF. As DNA, the CDR3 is TGCGCCAGCTCGCCCGCCCACGCGGAGACCCAGTACTTC.

The chain employs TRBV14 and TRBJ2-7; no clear D. Per the germline V gene, CDR1 is SGHDN and CDR2 is FVKESK. The CDR3 covers 11 residues. V lost 5 bases and J 6 bases, leaving 8 bases between the germline ends. In DNA form, the CDR3 reads TGTGCCAGCAGCTTCTCGCGCGAGCAGTACTTC. This gives the protein CASSFSREQYF.

This clone was counted once. J is TRBJ1-2 and V is TRBV29-1; 9 nucleotides match TRBD1. The germline gives CDR1 SQVTM, CDR2 ANQGSEA. CDR3 length: 13 amino acids. The junction had 8 bases not matched to a gene; V was cut back by 7 bases and J by 5 bases. The CDR3 sequence: CSARDRAQYGYTF. CDR3 sequence (DNA): TGCAGCGCCCGGGACAGGGCCCAATATGGCTACACCTTC.

The V and J genes are TRBV7-2 and TRBJ2-2, with no clear D. Between the trimmed V and J ends, which lost 3 bases and 6 bases, there was a span of 8 bases. The CDR3 has 13 amino acids. Germline CDR1 is SGHTA and CDR2 is FQGNSA. The DNA for the CDR3 is TGTGCCAGCAGCTTGTACTCCCCCGGGGAGCTGTTTTTT. Amino acid sequence: CASSLYSPGELFF.

The CDR3 protein is CASSSLPLGGFTDTQYF. The CDR3 DNA follows: TGTGCCAGCAGTTCCCTCCCGCTCGGAGGCTTCACAGATACGCAGTATTTT. The V call is TRBV27, the J call TRBJ2-3; weak D call: TRBD2 (5 bases). The CDR3 is 17 amino acids. Germline assignment: CDR1 MNHEY and CDR2 SMNVEV (reference sequence). Trimming cost V 4 bases and J 2 bases, with 19 bases left between them.